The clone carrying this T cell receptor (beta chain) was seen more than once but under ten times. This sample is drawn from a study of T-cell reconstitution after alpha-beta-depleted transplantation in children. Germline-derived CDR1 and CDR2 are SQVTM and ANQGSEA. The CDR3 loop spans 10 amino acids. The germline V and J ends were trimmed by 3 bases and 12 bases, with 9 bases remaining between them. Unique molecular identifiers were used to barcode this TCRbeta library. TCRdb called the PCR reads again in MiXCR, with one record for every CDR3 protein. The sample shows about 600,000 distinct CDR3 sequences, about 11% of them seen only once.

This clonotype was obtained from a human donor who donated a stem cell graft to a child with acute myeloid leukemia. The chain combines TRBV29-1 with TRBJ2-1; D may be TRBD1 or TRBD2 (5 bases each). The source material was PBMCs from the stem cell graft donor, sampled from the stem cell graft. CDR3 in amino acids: CSVDKGPQFF. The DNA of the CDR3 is TGCAGCGTTGACAAGGGACCGCAGTTCTTC.